One TCR beta chain is described in this entry. These data belong to a study of blood T cell repertoires in COVID-19. Study-wide context: PBMCs, B-cell-depleted T cells, or T cells provided the cDNA or gDNA that made up the material.

Germline trimming cut 0 bases from V and 6 bases from J; bases unmatched to any gene: 7. There are 16 residues in the CDR3. Germline loops: CDR1 SGHNT, CDR2 YYREEE (reference sequence). Assay used: immunoSEQ multiplex PCR; TCRdb lists only in-frame clones, some missing. The table shows 200,000 to 250,000 clones, with about 83% occurring only once. Sequences were obtained from peripheral blood. This sequence joins TRBV5-4 and TRBJ2-2; 8 bases align to TRBD2. The source is a man aged 25 to 45 who had recovered from COVID-19. The CDR3 loop is CASSLGGRPRAGELFF. CDR3 coding DNA: TGTGCCAGCAGCTTGGGCGGGAGGCCCCGCGCCGGGGAGCTGTTTTTT. Filled out from reference TRBV5-4 and TRBJ2-2, the complete variable domain reads ETGVTQSPTHLIKTRGQQVTLRCSSQSGHNTVSWYQQALGQGPQFIFQYYREEENGRGNFPPRFSGLQFPNYSSELNVNALELDDSALYLCASSLGGRPRAGELFFGEGSRLTVL.